This T cell receptor (beta chain) derives from a study of cytomegalovirus exposure and HLA in healthy donors. V shed 4 bases and J shed 2 bases, with 5 bases lying between them. CDR3 length: 13 residues. CDR1 is MRHNA, CDR2 SNTAGT, per germline. The PCR made use of 60 Vbeta and 13 Jbeta primers. Method: immunoSEQ multiplex PCR; TCRdb's copy keeps in-frame clones and lacks some. The sample has fewer than 60,000 clones; about 71% are singletons. Sequenced material: PBMCs. The receptor was derived from a woman in her forties or fifties in good health and CMV-seropositive. The chain links TRBV6-4 to TRBJ2-2; D might be TRBD2 (5 bases). This chain's CDR3 is CASSGTNTGELFF. The CDR3 DNA is TGTGCCAGCAGTGGGACTAACACCGGGGAGCTGTTTTTT.